This T cell receptor beta chain was found in a study of blood T cell repertoires in COVID-19. Clones were sequenced by immunoSEQ multiplex PCR, and TCRdb holds only the in-frame ones, with some missing. The sample includes around 220,000 clones, 75% to 85% seen only once; the top ten take 6.5% to 9%. The CDR3 is 11 amino acids. The germline gives CDR1 SGHDT, CDR2 YYEEEE. V was shortened by 2 bases and J by 6 bases, with 5 bases between the two germline ends. The sequenced sample was PBMCs or T cells enriched from blood (not recorded which). This receptor was obtained from a woman in her 40s with acute COVID-19. The rearrangement uses TRBV5-6 and TRBJ1-1; D remains unclear. The CDR3 loop is CASSFGSEAFF. DNA for the CDR3: TGTGCCAGCAGCTTCGGTTCTGAAGCTTTCTTT.